These 29 T cell receptor beta chains originate from one sample sequenced in a study of cytomegalovirus exposure and HLA in healthy donors. Researchers ran the PCR with 60 Vbeta and 13 Jbeta primers. Generated by immunoSEQ multiplex PCR, the TCRdb table keeps only in-frame clones and is missing some. Of 170,000 or so clones in the sample, over 70% were seen once. Sequencing input: PBMCs. The receptor source for this set is a woman between 50 and 59 years old in good health and CMV-seropositive.

For this clone: Other nucleotide sequences from this sample produce the same CDR3. This chain links TRBV28 with TRBJ2-1; D is unresolved. Germline-derived CDR1 and CDR2 are MDHEN and SYDVKM. V shed 7 bases and J shed 0 bases, with 13 bases lying between them. The CDR3 spans 15 residues. The CDR3 DNA is TGTGCCAGCAACCCCCCGGCTAGCTCCTACAATGAGCAGTTCTTC. Translated: CASNPPASSYNEQFF.

This chain connects TRBV10-3 to TRBJ1-2, with a tentative D call TRBD1 (6 bases). The CDR3 sequence is 15 residues long. Trimming left V 2 bases short and J 3 bases short, with 13 bases between. Germline-derived CDR1 and CDR2 are ENHRY and SYGVKD. CDR3 sequence: CAISELQGRHYGYTF. CDR3 DNA: TGTGCCATCAGTGAGCTCCAGGGGCGTCACTATGGCTACACCTTC.

The chain has TRBV5-1 and TRBJ2-7, with D perhaps matching TRBD1 (6 bases). Trimming took 2 bases from V and 0 from J, leaving 15 bases between them. Germline CDR1 reads SGHRS; CDR2 reads YFSETQ. The CDR3 is 16 amino acids. The CDR3 nucleotides read TGCGCCAGCAGCTTCCTCGGTCAGGGGCACTCCTACGAGCAGTACTTC. It yields the protein CASSFLGQGHSYEQYF. The complete variable domain, with remaining parts taken from reference TRBV5-1 and TRBJ2-7, reads KAGVTQTPRYLIKTRGQQVTLSCSPISGHRSVSWYQQTPGQGLQFLFEYFSETQRNKGNFPGRFSGRQFSNSRSEMNVSTLELGDSALYLCASSFLGQGHSYEQYFGPGTRLTVT.

This chain uses TRBV9 with TRBJ1-2, with TRBD1 matching over 7 bases. V gave up 0 bases and J gave up 4 bases; unmatched junction bases: 3. CDR3 length: 14 residues. CDR1 is SGDLS and CDR2 is YYNGEE in the germline V gene. The DNA of the CDR3 is TGTGCCAGCAGCGTAGAAGGGACAGCCTATGGCTACACCTTC. It specifies CASSVEGTAYGYTF.

This chain uses TRBV28 with TRBJ2-5, with 14 bases that match TRBD2. The CDR3 consists of 14 residues. The junction had 2 bases not matched to a gene; V was cut back by 7 bases and J by 4 bases. CDR1 and CDR2 (germline): MDHEN, SYDVKM. CDR3 coding DNA: TGTGCCAGCAAGACTAGCGGGGGGGTAGAGACCCAGTACTTC. Encoded protein: CASKTSGGVETQYF.

V usage is TRBV9 and J usage is TRBJ1-6; D is undetermined. CDR1 SGDLS and CDR2 YYNGEE come from the germline V gene. Trimming took off 3 bases at V and 10 bases at J, with 20 bases between the two ends. The CDR3 runs to 16 residues. The CDR3 sequence is CASSALGRGSGSPLHF. In DNA, the CDR3 is TGTGCCAGCAGCGCACTTGGCCGCGGGAGTGGGTCACCCCTCCACTTT.

V is TRBV4-3 and J is TRBJ2-7; D may be TRBD2 (5 bases). The germline V gene has CDR1 LGHNA and CDR2 YSLEER. Deletions cut 1 base from V and 3 bases from J, with 10 bases between. The CDR3 is 14 amino acids. CDR3 in DNA: TGCGCCAGCAGCCAAGCGATCGGGATCTACGAGCAGTACTTC. It yields the protein CASSQAIGIYEQYF.

The chain recombines TRBV7-3 with TRBJ2-1; possibly TRBD2 for D (5 bases). Trimming left V 4 bases short and J 9 bases short, with 22 bases between. From germline, CDR1 is SGHTA and CDR2 FQGTGA. This CDR3 has 16 amino acids. The CDR3 coding sequence is TGTGCCAGCAGCTCCATAGCGAGTCGATGGGCTATTGAGCAGTTCTTC. It codes for CASSSIASRWAIEQFF.

This rearrangement joins TRBV5-4 to TRBJ2-7; 9 bases are shared with TRBD2. The CDR3 sequence is 14 residues long. V gave up 2 bases and J gave up 7 bases; unmatched junction bases: 7. Germline CDR1 and CDR2: SGHNT and YYREEE (reference sequence). CDR3 in DNA: TGTGCCAGCAGCTTATATAGCGGGAGTGAAGAGCAGTACTTC. Its translation is CASSLYSGSEEQYF.

The rearrangement uses TRBV4-3 and TRBJ2-7, with 10 positions matching TRBD1. This CDR3 spans 15 amino acids. The V gene end was trimmed by 3 bases and the J gene end by 1 base; junction bases not matched to a gene: 3. From germline, CDR1 is LGHNA and CDR2 YSLEER. The CDR3 bases are TGCGCCAGCAGCCAGACAGGGGGCTCGTCCTACGAGCAGTACTTC. It translates to CASSQTGGSSYEQYF.

This clone has a single count. The CDR3 reads CASTPIAARTDTQYF. CDR3 DNA: TGTGCCAGCACACCGATAGCAGCCCGCACAGATACGCAGTATTTT. This chain joins TRBV19 and TRBJ2-3; unclear D gene. CDR1 is LNHDA and CDR2 is SQIVND in the germline V gene (reference sequence). This CDR3 has 15 amino acids. Trimming stripped 9 bases from V and 1 base from J, with 17 bases between. Using reference TRBV19 and TRBJ2-3 for the parts outside the CDR3, the full variable domain is DGGITQSPKYLFRKEGQNVTLSCEQNLNHDAMYWYRQDPGQGLRLIYYSQIVNDFQKGDIAEGYSVSREKKESFPLTVTSAQKNPTAFYLCASTPIAARTDTQYFGPGTRLTVL.

The chain recombines TRBV7-2 with TRBJ2-3, with 7 bases matching TRBD1. V was clipped by 5 bases and J by 5 bases; unmatched bases: 4. From germline, CDR1 is SGHTA and CDR2 FQGNSA. The CDR3 is 13 amino acids. CDR3 nucleotides: TGTGCCAGCAGCCCCCAGGGGGAAGATACGCAGTATTTT. It yields the protein CASSPQGEDTQYF.

The chain uses TRBV27 and TRBJ2-7; 9 bases are shared with TRBD1. Trimming took 5 bases from V and 3 from J; bases not matched to a gene: 8. Germline CDR1 is MNHEY and CDR2 is SMNVEV (reference sequence). The CDR3 covers 15 residues. CDR3 coding DNA: TGTGCCAGCAGTCCTCTGGGGACAGGGAACTACGAGCAGTACTTC. Translation gives CASSPLGTGNYEQYF.

The genes are TRBV5-1 and TRBJ1-1, with TRBD1 identical over 12 bases. The germline gives CDR1 SGHRS, CDR2 YFSETQ. J was trimmed by 1 base and V by 3 bases; bases with no gene match: 19. This CDR3 contains 21 residues. The CDR3 DNA is TGCGCCAGCAGCTCACACCCCGGGACAGGGGGCGCATTAGCCCCGAACACTGAAGCTTTCTTT. This encodes CASSSHPGTGGALAPNTEAFF. The full variable domain, rest sourced from reference TRBV5-1 and TRBJ1-1, is KAGVTQTPRYLIKTRGQQVTLSCSPISGHRSVSWYQQTPGQGLQFLFEYFSETQRNKGNFPGRFSGRQFSNSRSEMNVSTLELGDSALYLCASSSHPGTGGALAPNTEAFFGQGTRLTVV.

The sample holds one count of this clone. The genes are TRBV7-9 and TRBJ1-3, with TRBD1 matching over 8 bases. The length of the CDR3 is 13 residues. Per the germline V gene, CDR1 is SEHNR and CDR2 is FQNEAQ (reference sequence). J gave up 7 bases and V 6 bases, and 5 bases lay outside the gene matches. CDR3 amino acids: CASRLGQGNTIYF. In DNA form, the CDR3 reads TGTGCCAGCAGACTCGGACAGGGTAACACCATATATTTT.

The chain has TRBV4-3 and TRBJ2-2; no firm D call. With 1 base removed from V and 4 bases from J, the gap between germline ends came to 7 bases. This CDR3 is 14 amino acids long. The germline CDR1 and CDR2 sequences are LGHNA and YSLEER. The CDR3 nucleotides read TGCGCCAGCAGCCAAGTTACTGCCACCGGGGAGCTGTTTTTT. Its translation is CASSQVTATGELFF.

Worth noting for this clone: One end of the junction does not line up with germline, which may come from a read error. V and J are TRBV30 and TRBJ2-4; D is ambiguous. This CDR3 region has 13 residues. CDR1 is GTSNPN, CDR2 SVGIG, per germline (reference sequence). For the CDR3, the DNA is TGTGCCTGGAGTGGGTCGGCCAAAAACAGTCAGTACTTC. Its translation is CAWSGSAKNSQYF.

The rearrangement joins TRBV25-1 to TRBJ1-2, with 12 bases that match TRBD1. This CDR3 has 18 amino acids. Germline trimming cut 5 bases from V and 3 bases from J; bases unmatched to any gene: 13. In germline, CDR1 is MGHDK, CDR2 SYGVNS. The CDR3 sequence: CASSQTGTGGREDYGYTF. CDR3 sequence (DNA): TGTGCCAGCAGTCAGACCGGGACAGGGGGCCGGGAGGACTATGGCTACACCTTC.

The J gene is TRBJ2-2, the V gene TRBV7-6; D may be TRBD2 (5 bases). CDR3 size: 12 residues. Trimming cost V 2 bases and J 7 bases, with 5 bases left between them. The germline CDR1 and CDR2 sequences are SGHVS and FNYEAQ. The CDR3 loop reads CASSLRGGELFF. CDR3 coding DNA: TGTGCCAGCAGCTTACGGGGCGGGGAGCTGTTTTTT.

V usage is TRBV5-4 and J usage is TRBJ2-1; TRBD2 aligns across 16 bases. Germline V lookup: CDR1 SGHNT, CDR2 YYREEE (reference sequence). The CDR3 is made up of 19 amino acids. J gave up 3 bases and V 4 bases, and 10 bases lay outside the gene matches. The CDR3 here is CASSDGTSGGAALYNEQFF. CDR3 in DNA: TGTGCCAGCAGCGATGGGACTAGCGGGGGGGCCGCCCTCTACAATGAGCAGTTCTTC.

The CDR3 DNA reads TGTGCCAGCAGCTTAGGCCAGGGACAGGGATCCTATGGCTACACCTTC. Translating gives CASSLGQGQGSYGYTF. The chain has TRBV13 and TRBJ1-2; 9 bases map to TRBD1. Germline values: CDR1 PRHDT, CDR2 FYEKMQ (reference sequence). CDR3 length: 16 amino acids. The V and J ends lost 0 bases and 4 bases, in that order; junction bases with no gene match: 6.

The V gene is TRBV7-3, the J gene TRBJ2-2; TRBD2 matches at 8 bases. CDR3 size: 13 residues. Germline CDR1 reads SGHTA; CDR2 reads FQGTGA. Trimming removed 5 bases from V and 6 bases from J; junction bases left unmatched: 2. CDR3 nucleotide sequence: TGTGCCAGCAGCGCGGGGGGAGCCGGGGAGCTGTTTTTT. Its protein is CASSAGGAGELFF.

This clone was detected once. The chain couples TRBV30 to TRBJ2-5; 9 bases are a match to TRBD1. Germline CDR1 is GTSNPN and CDR2 is SVGIG (reference sequence). This CDR3 contains 11 residues. The junction had 4 bases not matched to a gene; V was cut back by 1 base and J by 13 bases. As DNA, the CDR3 is TGTGCCTGGAGTGAACAGGGGGCTCTGTACTTC. Translated: CAWSEQGALYF.

This sequence joins TRBV18 and TRBJ1-1, with TRBD1 matching 8 bases. V shed 6 bases, J shed 1 base, and the junction held 4 bases outside the gene matches. Looked up from germline, CDR1 is KGHSH and CDR2 is LQKENI. The CDR3 spans 14 residues. CDR3 region: CASSLDRGNTEAFF. The CDR3 DNA follows: TGTGCCAGCTCGCTTGACAGGGGGAACACTGAAGCTTTCTTT.

The chain combines TRBV11-3 with TRBJ2-1; 10 bases line up with TRBD2. V was pared by 0 bases and J by 4 bases, with 15 bases of the junction left unmatched. This CDR3 is built from 20 residues. Per germline, CDR1 SGHNT and CDR2 YENEEA. This CDR3 reads CASSLEGTLAGGRGYNEQFF. In DNA, the CDR3 is TGTGCCAGCAGCTTAGAAGGGACATTAGCGGGGGGACGAGGTTACAATGAGCAGTTCTTC.

In this sample, this clone turned up once. CDR3 nucleotides: TGTGCCAGCAGTGAAGGCTCCAGGCGAGCTTTCTTT. Its translation is CASSEGSRRAFF. This chain uses TRBV2 with TRBJ1-1; D is uncertain. Germline assignment: CDR1 SNHLY and CDR2 FYNNEI. The CDR3 consists of 12 residues. V was pared by 1 base and J by 10 bases, with 10 bases between.

This clone has only one observation. CDR3: CASSESGHEQYF. CDR3 nucleotide sequence: TGCGCCAGCAGTGAGTCGGGGCACGAGCAGTACTTC. The gene calls are TRBV10-1 and TRBJ2-7, with D possibly matching TRBD1 (5 bases). CDR1 is WNHNN, CDR2 SYGVQD, per germline (reference sequence). This CDR3 has 12 amino acids. Trimming pared 0 bases from V and 5 bases from J, leaving 5 bases between.

The rearrangement uses TRBV6-6 and TRBJ2-1; 10 nucleotides line up with TRBD2. V lost 5 bases and J lost 8; bases outside the gene matches: 12. In germline, CDR1 is MNHNY, CDR2 SVGAGI (reference sequence). This CDR3 is 16 amino acids long. In DNA form, the CDR3 reads TGTGCCAGCAGTAATATAGCGGGAGGCCTTCTCGATGAGCAGTTCTTC. Its translation is CASSNIAGGLLDEQFF.

The chain uses TRBV2 and TRBJ2-5; 9 bases agree with TRBD1. J was trimmed by 3 bases and V by 6 bases; bases with no gene match: 8. From germline, CDR1 is SNHLY and CDR2 FYNNEI. The CDR3 has 15 residues. The CDR3 is CASRIGWDREETQYF. The CDR3 DNA sequence: TGTGCCAGCAGGATCGGATGGGACAGGGAAGAGACCCAGTACTTC.